These 24 T cell receptor beta chains were all obtained from the same sample, sequenced in a study of cytomegalovirus exposure and HLA in healthy donors. The PCR ran on 60 Vbeta and 13 Jbeta primers. Method: immunoSEQ multiplex PCR; TCRdb's copy keeps in-frame clones and lacks some. Of about 150,000 clones listed, more than 65% are singletons. The material sequenced was PBMCs. The receptors come from a man aged 50 to 59 in good health and CMV-seropositive.

The CDR3 region is CASNPGGLGNTEAFF. The DNA of the CDR3 is TGTGCCAGCAACCCCGGAGGTCTAGGGAACACTGAAGCTTTCTTT. The rearrangement joins TRBV28 to TRBJ1-1; D ambiguous. This CDR3 comprises 15 residues. CDR1 is MDHEN, CDR2 SYDVKM, per germline. The germline V and J ends were trimmed by 7 bases and 1 base, with 16 bases remaining between them.

The genes are TRBV11-2 and TRBJ2-5; tentatively, D is TRBD2 (5 bases). V was clipped by 3 bases and J by 4 bases, with 6 bases between them. This CDR3 has 12 residues. CDR1 is SGHAT, CDR2 FQNNGV, per germline. The CDR3 bases are TGTGCCAGCAGCTTCAGCGGAGAGACCCAGTACTTC. Protein product: CASSFSGETQYF.

This clone was seen a few times. This chain joins TRBV27 and TRBJ1-5, with D perhaps TRBD1 (5 bases). Between the trimmed V and J ends, which lost 6 bases and 4 bases, there was a span of 10 bases. This CDR3 spans 13 amino acids. Germline CDR1 reads MNHEY; CDR2 reads SMNVEV (reference sequence). Written as DNA, the CDR3 is TGTGCCAGCAGGGGAGGGGAAAATCAGCCCCAGCATTTT. Translated, it gives CASRGGENQPQHF.

The chain recombines TRBV27 with TRBJ2-2; D is perhaps TRBD1 (5 bases). The CDR3 spans 14 residues. Germline CDR1 and CDR2: MNHEY and SMNVEV (reference sequence). The V and J ends lost 7 bases and 4 bases respectively, with 13 bases between them. CDR3 coding DNA: TGTGCCAGCAAGCAGGGAAGCCCCACCGGGGAGCTGTTTTTT. Translating gives CASKQGSPTGELFF.

The V gene is TRBV5-1, the J gene TRBJ2-2; unclear D gene. V lost 9 bases, J lost 0 bases, and 12 bases lay in between. Germline values: CDR1 SGHRS, CDR2 YFSETQ. The CDR3 is 14 residues long. The CDR3 reads CATKQSPNTGELFF. The CDR3, as DNA: TGCGCCACCAAACAGAGCCCGAACACCGGGGAGCTGTTTTTT.

This rearrangement joins TRBV5-5 to TRBJ2-1; TRBD2 aligns across 8 bases. The CDR3 extends over 13 amino acids. From germline, CDR1 is SGHKS and CDR2 YYEKEE (reference sequence). Germline trimming cut 0 bases from V and 10 bases from J; bases unmatched to any gene: 3. In nucleotides, the CDR3 is TGTGCCAGCAGCTTGGAGGTAGCGGGAGAGCAGTTCTTC. Protein sequence: CASSLEVAGEQFF.

CDR3 region: CASSAGGSYNEQFF. In DNA, the CDR3 is TGTGCCAGCAGTGCCGGCGGGAGTTACAATGAGCAGTTCTTC. The V call is TRBV6-5, the J call TRBJ2-1; 7 positions agree with TRBD2. Germline CDR1 is MNHEY and CDR2 is SVGAGI. V was clipped by 5 bases and J by 4 bases; unmatched bases: 5. This CDR3 has 14 amino acids.

The gene calls are TRBV6-1 and TRBJ1-1; D gene ambiguous. The CDR3 length is 13 residues. Deletions cut 4 bases from V and 4 bases from J, with 10 bases between. Germline V gene lookup returns CDR1 MNHNS and CDR2 SASEGT. The CDR3 nucleotides read TGTGCCAGCAGTGGGGTTGGAGCCACTGAAGCTTTCTTT. Protein sequence: CASSGVGATEAFF.

The V call is TRBV6-6, the J call TRBJ1-1, with 7 bases matching TRBD1. This CDR3 comprises 12 residues. CDR1 and CDR2 from the germline V gene are MNHNY and SVGAGI (reference sequence). With 6 bases clipped from V and 10 bases from J, the junction kept 8 bases outside the gene matches. The CDR3 DNA is TGTGCCAGCAGCCCAGACAGGGAGGCAGCTTTCTTT. The encoded protein is CASSPDREAAFF.

V usage is TRBV2 and J usage is TRBJ1-5, with D possibly TRBD1 on 5 matching bases. This CDR3 comprises 13 residues. Germline CDR1 and CDR2: SNHLY and FYNNEI. V lost 5 bases, J lost 5 bases, and 10 bases lay in between. DNA for the CDR3: TGTGCCAGCAGTCGCGGGGGGGATCAGCCCCAGCATTTT. This translates into CASSRGGDQPQHF.

The chain joins TRBV5-4 to TRBJ2-7; D might be TRBD1 (5 bases). This CDR3 is built from 15 residues. Germline lookup yields CDR1 SGHNT and CDR2 YYREEE (reference sequence). Deletions cut 0 bases from V and 6 bases from J, with 16 bases between. DNA of the CDR3: TGTGCCAGCAGCTTGGCCGGGCAGGGTTGGGCCGAGCAGTACTTC. Amino acid sequence: CASSLAGQGWAEQYF.

The V call is TRBV2, the J call TRBJ1-4; no reliable D call. Trimming shortened V by 3 bases and J by 8 bases, and 13 bases separated the two germline ends. The CDR3 totals 14 residues. CDR1 SNHLY and CDR2 FYNNEI come from the germline V gene. The CDR3 region is CASSEALGGEKLFF. The CDR3 region has the DNA TGTGCCAGCAGTGAGGCTTTGGGAGGGGAAAAACTGTTTTTT.

This clone has a single count. V and J are TRBV19 and TRBJ2-3; TRBD2 agrees at 7 bases. The V segment lost 3 bases and the J segment 2 bases; nucleotides outside the gene matches: 5. Germline CDR1 reads LNHDA; CDR2 reads SQIVND (reference sequence). The CDR3 covers 15 residues. CDR3 DNA: TGTGCCAGTAGTATTCCTAGCGGCGTCACAGATACGCAGTATTTT. Translation gives CASSIPSGVTDTQYF.

The rearrangement links TRBV5-1 to TRBJ1-6; D not certain. The CDR3 contains 17 residues. V was cut by 7 bases and J by 7 bases, with 24 bases left in between. Germline CDR1 reads SGHRS; CDR2 reads YFSETQ. The CDR3: CASSRGGVQTLNSPLHF. For the CDR3, the DNA is TGCGCCAGCTCACGGGGTGGGGTCCAGACCCTCAATTCACCCCTCCACTTT.

The DNA for the CDR3 is TGTGCCAGCAGCTTGGCCCTGAATGAGCAGTTCTTC. The encoded protein is CASSLALNEQFF. V is TRBV5-6 and J is TRBJ2-1; D call uncertain. V was clipped by 0 bases and J by 7 bases, with 5 bases between them. This CDR3 is 12 amino acids long. Germline V lookup: CDR1 SGHDT, CDR2 YYEEEE.

The rearrangement links TRBV6-5 to TRBJ2-1, with 8 nucleotides matching TRBD2. This CDR3 contains 15 residues. Germline V gene lookup returns CDR1 MNHEY and CDR2 SVGAGI. V shed 6 bases, J shed 7 bases, and the junction held 11 bases outside the gene matches. Here the CDR3 DNA reads TGTGCCAGCAGACCCGGGACTAGTGCATTAAATGAGCAGTTCTTC. The encoded protein is CASRPGTSALNEQFF.

The CDR3 bases are TGTGCCAGTAGTATAGACGGGGGGAGTCAAGAGACCCAGTACTTC. It codes for CASSIDGGSQETQYF. V is TRBV19 and J is TRBJ2-5; 7 bases fit TRBD2. In germline, CDR1 is LNHDA, CDR2 SQIVND (reference sequence). The CDR3 runs to 15 residues. J lost 2 bases, V lost 0 bases, and 3 bases had no gene match. Variable domain in full (rest from reference TRBV19 and TRBJ2-5): DGGITQSPKYLFRKEGQNVTLSCEQNLNHDAMYWYRQDPGQGLRLIYYSQIVNDFQKGDIAEGYSVSREKKESFPLTVTSAQKNPTAFYLCASSIDGGSQETQYFGPGTRLLVL.

The chain couples TRBV2 to TRBJ2-6, with 8 bases matching TRBD1. V shed 10 bases and J 2 bases; nucleotides not matched to a gene: 1. The germline V gene encodes CDR1 SNHLY and CDR2 FYNNEI. The CDR3 length is 13 residues. The DNA of the CDR3 is TGTGCCAAGACAGGGGCTGGGGCCAACGTCCTGACTTTC. It specifies CAKTGAGANVLTF.

The gene calls are TRBV7-9 and TRBJ2-1, with TRBD2 identical over 9 bases. CDR1 is SEHNR and CDR2 is FQNEAQ in the germline V gene (reference sequence). There are 15 residues in the CDR3. V lost 0 bases to trimming and J lost 3 bases; unmatched junction nucleotides: 0. This CDR3 reads CASSLALAGYNEQFF. The DNA of the CDR3 is TGTGCCAGCAGCTTAGCACTAGCGGGCTACAATGAGCAGTTCTTC.

This rearrangement joins TRBV19 to TRBJ2-4, with 9 bases identical to TRBD1. V lost 7 bases, J lost 9 bases, and 7 bases stayed unmatched. Germline V gene lookup returns CDR1 LNHDA and CDR2 SQIVND (reference sequence). The CDR3 runs 13 residues. CDR3: CASNMRQGGIQYF. In DNA, the CDR3 is TGTGCCAGTAATATGCGACAGGGGGGCATTCAGTACTTC.

V usage is TRBV7-9 and J usage is TRBJ2-1; 7 bases are shared with TRBD2. This CDR3 is built from 16 residues. The V gene's germline CDR1 is SEHNR and CDR2 FQNEAQ (reference sequence). V lost 4 bases to trimming and J lost 13 bases; unmatched junction nucleotides: 19. In nucleotides, the CDR3 is TGTGCCAGCAGCTCACCCCTGGGAGGGACCGCTGTTAATCAGTTCTTC. Its translation is CASSSPLGGTAVNQFF.

The chain links TRBV2 to TRBJ2-3, with D unclear. With 6 bases removed from V and 6 bases from J, the gap between germline ends came to 19 bases. The CDR3 extends over 15 amino acids. Germline lookup yields CDR1 SNHLY and CDR2 FYNNEI. The chain's CDR3 is CASRVSTHIEDTQYF. CDR3 bases: TGTGCCAGCAGGGTGTCCACGCATATAGAGGATACGCAGTATTTT. The full variable domain, its missing parts supplied by reference TRBV2 and TRBJ2-3, is EPEVTQTPSHQVTQMGQEVILRCVPISNHLYFYWYRQILGQKVEFLVSFYNNEISEKSEIFDDQFSVERPDGSNFTLKIRSTKLEDSAMYFCASRVSTHIEDTQYFGPGTRLTVL.

The V gene is TRBV18, the J gene TRBJ1-4, with 9 bases that match TRBD1. Trimming at V came to 2 bases and at J to 10 bases, leaving 20 bases not matched to a gene. The V gene's germline CDR1 is KGHSH and CDR2 LQKENI. CDR3 length equals 19 residues. The CDR3 region is CASSPYISPPGQGSIKLFF. CDR3 DNA sequence: TGTGCCAGCTCACCATATATCTCCCCGCCGGGACAGGGATCTATAAAACTGTTTTTT.

The gene calls are TRBV5-3 and TRBJ1-1, with D perhaps TRBD1 (5 bases). TRBV5-3 is labeled an ORF, and its function is uncertain. V lost 0 bases and J 1 base, leaving 13 bases between the germline ends. The CDR3 totals 16 residues. In nucleotides, the CDR3 is TGTGCCAGAAGCTTGGGGACAATCGCATGGAACACTGAAGCTTTCTTT. Amino acid sequence: CARSLGTIAWNTEAFF.